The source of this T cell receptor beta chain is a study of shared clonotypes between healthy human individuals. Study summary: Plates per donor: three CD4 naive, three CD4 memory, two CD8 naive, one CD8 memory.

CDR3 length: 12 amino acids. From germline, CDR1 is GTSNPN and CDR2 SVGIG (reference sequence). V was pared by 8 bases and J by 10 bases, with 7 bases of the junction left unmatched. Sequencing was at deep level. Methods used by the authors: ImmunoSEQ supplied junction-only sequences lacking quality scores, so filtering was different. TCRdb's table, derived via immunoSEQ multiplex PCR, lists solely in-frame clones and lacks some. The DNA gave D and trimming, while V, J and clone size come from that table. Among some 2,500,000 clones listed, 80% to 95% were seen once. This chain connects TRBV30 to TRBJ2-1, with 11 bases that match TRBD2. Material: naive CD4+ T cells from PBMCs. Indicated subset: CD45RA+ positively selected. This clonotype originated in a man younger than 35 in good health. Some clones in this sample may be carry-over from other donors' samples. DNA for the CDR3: TGTGCCAGAAGGACTAGCGGGCCGGAGCAGTTCTTC. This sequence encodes CARRTSGPEQFF.